The sequence of this TCR beta chain was determined in a study of CD8+ T cells in alopecia areata. Background on the study: The protocol delivered tofacitinib for 6 to 18 months, then withdrew it for 6 months.

Reverse transcription of extracted RNA yielded cDNA, which provided the sequencing template. Here immunoSEQ multiplex PCR was the method, and the copy in TCRdb shows in-frame clones only, minus some. The table lists about 180,000 clones, about 53% of them singletons, with roughly a tenth in the top ten. Trimming stripped 8 bases from V and 2 bases from J, with 9 bases between. Germline loops: CDR1 SQVTM, CDR2 ANQGSEA. This CDR3 is built from 11 residues. This clone was picked up a small number of times. Its antigen is as yet unknown. Study conclusions and caveats: Numerous expanded lesional clones remained in scalp and blood during tofacitinib.

Treatment reported: oral pan-JAK inhibitor, 5-10 mg twice daily. PBMCs yielded sorted CD4+ and CD8+ T cells. This clonotype was obtained from a human donor with alopecia areata. The chain combines TRBV29-1 with TRBJ2-5; D unresolved. Material: CD8+ T cells sorted from blood, obtained at week 24, from a patient treated with tofacitinib. DNA of the CDR3: TGCAGCACCGACTTTCAAGAGACCCAGTACTTC. Amino acids: CSTDFQETQYF.